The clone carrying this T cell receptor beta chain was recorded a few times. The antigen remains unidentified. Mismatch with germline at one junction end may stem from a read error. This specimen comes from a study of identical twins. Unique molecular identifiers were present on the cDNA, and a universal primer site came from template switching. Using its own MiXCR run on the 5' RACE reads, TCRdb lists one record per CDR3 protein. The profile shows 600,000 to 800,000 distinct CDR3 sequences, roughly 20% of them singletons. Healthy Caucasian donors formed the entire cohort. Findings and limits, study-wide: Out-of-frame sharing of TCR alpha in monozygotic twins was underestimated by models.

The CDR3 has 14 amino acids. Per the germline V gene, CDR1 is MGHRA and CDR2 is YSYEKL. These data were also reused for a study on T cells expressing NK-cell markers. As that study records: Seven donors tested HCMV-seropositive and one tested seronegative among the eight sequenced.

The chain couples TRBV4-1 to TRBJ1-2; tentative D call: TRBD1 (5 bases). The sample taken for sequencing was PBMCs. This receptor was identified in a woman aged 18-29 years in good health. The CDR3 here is CASSHLSQAAEFNF. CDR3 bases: TGCGCCAGCAGCCACTTGTCACAGGCAGCGGAATTTAACTTC.